The clone carrying this T cell receptor (beta chain) came up many times. The antigen is unknown. Researchers took RNA transcripts and amplified TCR beta CDR3 regions from them. HTBI primers served in a first-round RT-PCR, which a second-round multiplex PCR followed. TCRdb reanalysed the multiplex PCR reads using MiXCR and keeps one entry per CDR3 protein. The repertoire includes roughly 400,000 distinct CDR3 sequences, around 16% of them detected once, and 1.6% sits in the top ten. CDR1 and CDR2 (germline): GTSNPN, SVGIG (reference sequence). The CDR3 has 13 residues. The trim removed 2 bases at V and 7 bases at J, leaving 5 bases unmatched. This sample stems from a study of Graves' ophthalmopathy and Graves' hyperthyroidism. Study outcomes and limitations: Built on 13 signatures, a model told ophthalmopathy apart from stable hyperthyroidism with 87.88% sensitivity and less than 82% specificity. Appearing in blood as well were most expanded thyroid clonotypes above 0.001 frequency.

Input material: peripheral blood. This TCR came from a woman younger than 35 with Graves' ophthalmopathy. V and J are TRBV30 and TRBJ1-5, with 7 bases identical to TRBD1. CDR3 sequence (DNA): TGTGCCTGGAGTTCACAGGGGACCCAGCCCCAGCATTTT. Amino acid sequence: CAWSSQGTQPQHF.